These 11 T cell receptor beta chains share one sample of origin, sequenced in a study of T cells in narcolepsy. Repertoires were generated with immunoSEQ multiplex PCR, while TCRdb's copy carries only in-frame clones and drops some. The table records about 25,000 clones, about four fifths of them present only once. What was sequenced was CD45RA- memory CD4+ T cells from PBMCs. Receptor source: a human donor with narcolepsy.

A remark on this clone: Compared with germline, one end of the junction differs, possibly owing to a read error. V and J are TRBV7-7 and TRBJ2-7; the D is unclear. The CDR3 runs 14 residues. Germline CDR1 and CDR2: SSHAT and FNYEAQ (reference sequence). In nucleotides, the CDR3 is TGTGCTAGCAGCCGAATCCTTGGTTCCTACGAGCAGTACTTC. Amino acid sequence: CASSRILGSYEQYF.

V usage is TRBV27 and J usage is TRBJ1-1, with a weak D call TRBD1 (6 bases). The CDR3 spans 15 residues. The germline gives CDR1 MNHEY, CDR2 SMNVEV (reference sequence). V lost 5 bases to trimming and J lost 1 base, with 14 bases between them. CDR3 loop: CASSARTGSNTEAFF. The DNA of the CDR3 is TGTGCCAGCAGTGCCCGTACAGGGTCGAACACTGAAGCTTTCTTT.

The chain has TRBV6-1 and TRBJ1-5; D call uncertain. V was clipped by 2 bases and J by 0 bases, with 8 bases between them. This CDR3 is 15 amino acids long. Looked up from germline, CDR1 is MNHNS and CDR2 is SASEGT. Here the CDR3 reads CASSESSLSNQPQHF. The CDR3, as DNA: TGTGCCAGCAGTGAATCCAGCCTTAGCAATCAGCCCCAGCATTTT.

The CDR3 reads CASSSRGTSGSYEQYF. Here the CDR3 DNA reads TGCGCCAGCAGCTCCCGCGGGACTAGCGGTTCCTACGAGCAGTACTTC. This chain connects TRBV5-1 to TRBJ2-7, with 11 bases identical to TRBD2. Germline V gives CDR1 SGHRS, CDR2 YFSETQ. The CDR3 extends over 16 amino acids. Trimming took 3 bases from V and 1 from J; bases not matched to a gene: 6.

The rearrangement joins TRBV9 to TRBJ2-1, with 8 nucleotides matching TRBD2. From germline, CDR1 is SGDLS and CDR2 YYNGEE. The CDR3 consists of 15 residues. J was trimmed by 9 bases and V by 4 bases; bases with no gene match: 12. This CDR3 is CASSTRSGSDGEQFF. CDR3 sequence (DNA): TGTGCCAGCAGCACTCGGAGCGGGAGCGACGGTGAGCAGTTCTTC.

This clone occurred a few times. The chain carries TRBV4-1 and TRBJ2-3; TRBD2 matches at 12 bases. The V segment lost 5 bases and the J segment 0 bases; nucleotides outside the gene matches: 21. This CDR3 region has 22 residues. Germline CDR1 reads MGHRA; CDR2 reads YSYEKL. This CDR3 reads CASSYRLAIVTSGGTSTDTQYF. CDR3 bases: TGCGCCAGCAGCTATAGACTAGCTATCGTAACTAGCGGGGGGACTAGCACAGATACGCAGTATTTT.

The chain couples TRBV5-4 to TRBJ2-5, with 11 nucleotides matching TRBD2. This CDR3 has 16 amino acids. CDR1 is SGHNT, CDR2 YYREEE, per germline (reference sequence). The ends lost 4 bases at V and 2 bases at J; junction bases unmatched: 7. As DNA, the CDR3 is TGTGCCAGCAGCCCGCTAGCGGGAGGACCTCAAGAGACCCAGTACTTC. Translating it yields CASSPLAGGPQETQYF.

The rearrangement uses TRBV7-9 and TRBJ1-4; 7 bases match TRBD1. J lost 6 bases, V lost 4 bases, and 11 bases had no gene match. CDR3 length: 16 residues. Germline lookup yields CDR1 SEHNR and CDR2 FQNEAQ (reference sequence). CDR3 in amino acids: CASSSNMGRGHEKLFF. In DNA, the CDR3 is TGTGCCAGCAGCTCCAATATGGGGAGGGGGCATGAAAAACTGTTTTTT.

The V call is TRBV5-1, the J call TRBJ2-7; 8 bases agree with TRBD1. Unmatched junction bases numbered 7, after V lost 0 bases and J lost 5 bases. CDR1 SGHRS and CDR2 YFSETQ come from the germline V gene. This CDR3 has 15 amino acids. The CDR3 nucleotides read TGCGCCAGCAGCTTGGAGGGACAGGAGTTTCACGAGCAGTACTTC. This translates into CASSLEGQEFHEQYF.

The V gene is TRBV5-6, the J gene TRBJ2-1; 8 bases are a match to TRBD1. The CDR3 consists of 11 residues. Germline V CDR1 and CDR2: SGHDT, YYEEEE. J was trimmed by 10 bases and V by 4 bases; bases with no gene match: 1. The CDR3 spells CASSRDREQFF. The CDR3 DNA is TGTGCCAGCAGCAGGGACAGGGAGCAGTTCTTC.

The chain carries TRBV19 and TRBJ1-5; a weak D match, TRBD1 (6 bases). V lost 9 bases, J lost 0 bases, and 18 bases lay in between. CDR1 and CDR2 from the germline V gene are LNHDA and SQIVND (reference sequence). This CDR3 has 16 residues. The CDR3 region is CASSSQGLYSNQPQHF. The CDR3 coding sequence is TGTGCCAGCTCCTCCCAGGGGCTCTATAGCAATCAGCCCCAGCATTTT.